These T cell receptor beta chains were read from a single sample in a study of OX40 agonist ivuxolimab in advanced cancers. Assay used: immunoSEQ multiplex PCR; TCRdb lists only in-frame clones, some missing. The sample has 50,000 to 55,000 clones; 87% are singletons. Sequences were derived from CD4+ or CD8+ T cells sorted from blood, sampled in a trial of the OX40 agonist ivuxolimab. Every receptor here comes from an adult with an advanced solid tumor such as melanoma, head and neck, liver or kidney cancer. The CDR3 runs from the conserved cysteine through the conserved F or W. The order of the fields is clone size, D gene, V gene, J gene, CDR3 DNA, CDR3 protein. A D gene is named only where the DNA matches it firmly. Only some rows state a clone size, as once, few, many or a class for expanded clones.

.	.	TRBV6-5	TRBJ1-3	TGTGCCAGCAGTTCACAGGGAGGAAACACCATATATTTT	CASSSQGGNTIYF
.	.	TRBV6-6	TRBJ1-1	TGTGCCAGCAGCTCGGTAGAGAACACTGAAGCTTTCTTT	CASSSVENTEAFF
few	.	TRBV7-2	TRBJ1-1	TGTGCCAGCAGCTTAGGACATACAAACACTGAAGCTTTCTTT	CASSLGHTNTEAFF
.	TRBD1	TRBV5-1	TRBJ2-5	TGCGCCAGCAGCACACAGGGGGCGCAACGGGAGACCCAGTACTTC	CASSTQGAQRETQYF
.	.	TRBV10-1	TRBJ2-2	TGCGCCAGCAGTGAGTTTAGAATTAACACCGGGGAGCTGTTTTTT	CASSEFRINTGELFF
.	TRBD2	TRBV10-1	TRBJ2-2	TGCGCCAGCAGCGAAGCGGGGTATACTTCCGGGGAGCTGTTTTTT	CASSEAGYTSGELFF
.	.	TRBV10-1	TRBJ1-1	TGCGCCAGCAGTGGGGTATGGCAGGGGAGTACTGAAGCTTTCTTT	CASSGVWQGSTEAFF
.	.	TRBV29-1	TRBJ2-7	TGCAGCGTTGAAGATCCGACAGACTACGAGCAGTACTTC	CSVEDPTDYEQYF
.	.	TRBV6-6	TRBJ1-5	TGTGCCAGCAGTTACGCGGCAGGGGATCAGCCCCAGCATTTT	CASSYAAGDQPQHF
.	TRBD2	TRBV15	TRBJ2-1	TGTGCCACCAGCGGCCCCCGGGGGGGCAGCGACAATGAGCAGTTCTTC	CATSGPRGGSDNEQFF
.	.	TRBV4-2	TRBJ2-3	TGTGCCAGCAGCCAAGAATTGGGCACAGATACGCAGTATTTT	CASSQELGTDTQYF
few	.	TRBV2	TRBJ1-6	TGTGCCAGCGTCAGGGGAGGTCAGTCACCCCTCCACTTT	CASVRGGQSPLHF
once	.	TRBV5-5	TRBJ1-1	TGTGCCAGCAGCTTGGAACTCACTGAAGCTTTCTTT	CASSLELTEAFF